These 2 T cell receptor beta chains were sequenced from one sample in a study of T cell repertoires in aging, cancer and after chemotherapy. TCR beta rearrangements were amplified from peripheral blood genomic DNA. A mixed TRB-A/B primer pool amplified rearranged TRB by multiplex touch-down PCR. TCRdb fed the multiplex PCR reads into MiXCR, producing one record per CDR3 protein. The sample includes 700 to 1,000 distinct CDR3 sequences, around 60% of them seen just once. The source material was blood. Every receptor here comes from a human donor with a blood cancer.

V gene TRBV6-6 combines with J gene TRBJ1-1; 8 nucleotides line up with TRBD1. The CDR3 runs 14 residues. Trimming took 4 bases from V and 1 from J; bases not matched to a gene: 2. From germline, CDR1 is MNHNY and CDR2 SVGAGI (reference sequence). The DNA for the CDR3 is TGTGCCAGCAGTTTCGGGACAGGGAACACTGAAGCTTTCTTT. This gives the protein CASSFGTGNTEAFF.

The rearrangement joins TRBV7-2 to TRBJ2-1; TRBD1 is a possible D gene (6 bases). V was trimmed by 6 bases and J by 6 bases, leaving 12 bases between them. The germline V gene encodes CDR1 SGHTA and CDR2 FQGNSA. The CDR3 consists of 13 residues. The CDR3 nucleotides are TGTGCCAGCAGGCAGGGGATATTCAATGAGCAGTTCTTC. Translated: CASRQGIFNEQFF.